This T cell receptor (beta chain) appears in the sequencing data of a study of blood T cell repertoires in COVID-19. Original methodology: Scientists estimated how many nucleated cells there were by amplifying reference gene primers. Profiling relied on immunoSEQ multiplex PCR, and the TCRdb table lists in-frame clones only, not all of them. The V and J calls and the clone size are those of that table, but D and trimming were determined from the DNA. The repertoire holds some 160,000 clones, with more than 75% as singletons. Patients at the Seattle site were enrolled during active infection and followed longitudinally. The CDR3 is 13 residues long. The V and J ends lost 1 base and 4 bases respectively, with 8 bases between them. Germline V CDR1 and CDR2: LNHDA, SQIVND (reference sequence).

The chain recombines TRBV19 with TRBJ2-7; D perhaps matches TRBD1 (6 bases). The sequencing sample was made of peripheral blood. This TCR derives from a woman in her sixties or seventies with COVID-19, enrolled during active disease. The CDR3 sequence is CASSIGQGYEQYF. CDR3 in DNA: TGTGCCAGTAGTATAGGGCAGGGGTACGAGCAGTACTTC.